These T cell receptor beta chains were read from a single sample in a study of blood T cell repertoires in COVID-19. Here immunoSEQ multiplex PCR was the method, and the copy in TCRdb shows in-frame clones only, minus some. The sample holds hundreds of thousands of clones, more than 80% seen once. The sequencing sample was made of peripheral blood. These receptors originate from a man in his forties with acute or convalescent COVID-19. The CDR3 runs from the conserved cysteine through the conserved F or W. Each record gives: V gene, J gene, clone size, D gene, CDR3 DNA, CDR3 protein. The D gene is left open where the match is weak. Not every row has a clone size; where given, it reads once, few, many or a size class.

TRBV19	TRBJ1-2	NA	NA	TGTGCCAGTAGTATAGGACTTGGCTACACCTTC	CASSIGLGYTF
TRBV5-4	TRBJ1-2	NA	NA	TGTGCCAGCAGCCCTGGGGGGGGCCTCTATGGCTACACCTTC	CASSPGGGLYGYTF
TRBV14	TRBJ1-2	NA	NA	TGTGCCAGCAGCCAAGCTGGGGGGTTCGATGGCTACACCTTC	CASSQAGGFDGYTF
TRBV18	TRBJ2-2	once	TRBD1	TGTGCCAGCTCACCACTTCGCGGAGGACAGGGAAAAATTGCCGGGGAGCTGTTTTTT	CASSPLRGGQGKIAGELFF
TRBV5-1	TRBJ2-7	NA	NA	TGCGCCAGCAGCTTGACACGATACGAGCAGTACTTC	CASSLTRYEQYF
TRBV5-4	TRBJ2-1	NA	NA	TGTGCCAGCAGCGTGGGGGGGCTTGTCCACAATGAGCAGTTCTTC	CASSVGGLVHNEQFF
TRBV4-1	TRBJ2-1	NA	TRBD2	TGCGCCAGCAGCTCCGCGGGCGCGGGAGTTTTTGATGAGCAGTTCTTC	CASSSAGAGVFDEQFF
TRBV19	TRBJ2-1	NA	NA	TGTGCCAGTAGCCAAAGTCACCCCGGGTCCTACAATGAGCAGTTCTTC	CASSQSHPGSYNEQFF
TRBV3-1/TRBV3-2	TRBJ1-2	once	NA	TGTGCCAGCAGCCAAGGGCGGAGCAGTGAAGGACAAACTATGGCTAGTTCGACTGGCTACACCTTC	CASSQGRSSEGQTMASSTGYTF
TRBV12-3/TRBV12-4	TRBJ2-7	NA	TRBD2	TGTGCCAGCAGGACTAGCGGGAGATACGAGCAGTACTTC	CASRTSGRYEQYF
TRBV4-3	TRBJ1-2	NA	TRBD1	TGCGCCAGCAGCCAAGATAGCAAGGGGGCGACGGGCTACACCTTC	CASSQDSKGATGYTF
TRBV5-1	TRBJ1-2	NA	TRBD1	TGCGCCAGCAGCTTGGACCCGGGACAGGACTATGGCTACACCTTC	CASSLDPGQDYGYTF
TRBV18	TRBJ2-5	NA	TRBD1	TGTGCCAGCTCACTGGGGACAGGGAAAAACCAAGAGACCCAGTACTTC	CASSLGTGKNQETQYF
TRBV28	TRBJ2-3	NA	NA	TGTGCCAGCAGTTTCGGCCAGGGGAGAGGAACAGATACGCAGTATTTT	CASSFGQGRGTDTQYF
TRBV24-1	TRBJ2-1	NA	TRBD1	TGTGCCACCAGTGCGGGACAGACCAATGAGCAGTTCTTC	CATSAGQTNEQFF
TRBV6-5	TRBJ2-1	NA	NA	TGTGCCACAACCCGCCGGGATTACAATGAGCAGTTCTTC	CATTRRDYNEQFF
TRBV9	TRBJ2-1	NA	NA	TGTGCCAGCAGCGGTAGACAAGCGGGTTCCTACAATGAGCAGTTCTTC	CASSGRQAGSYNEQFF
TRBV2	TRBJ1-1	NA	NA	TGTGCCAGCAGTGTCCAAGACAGGCGTCAGGGTGAAGCTTTCTTT	CASSVQDRRQGEAFF
TRBV11-2	TRBJ2-2	NA	NA	TGTGCCAGCAGCTTGGTACTAGCGAACACCGGGGAGCTGTTTTTT	CASSLVLANTGELFF